This T cell receptor (beta chain) was captured by sequencing in a study of blood T cells in healthy people across ages. Study-wide results and limits: Relative to aged donors, long-lived donors carried more naive CD4+ cells and displayed higher diversity.

A J-beta primer mix and a sample-barcoded 5' primer were used in a second PCR of roughly 6 to 11 cycles. TCRdb analysed the 5' RACE reads with MiXCR anew, one entry per CDR3 protein. Of about 1 million distinct CDR3 sequences detected, under 55% appear once; the ten largest clones hold approximately 20%. On this clonotype: Its specificity is not known.

The V segment lost 8 bases and the J segment 4 bases; nucleotides outside the gene matches: 6. The length of the CDR3 is 15 residues. This receptor was identified in a woman aged 55-70 years in good health. The rearrangement joins TRBV12-3 or TRBV12-4 to TRBJ2-5; 14 bases are shared with TRBD2. The material sequenced was blood. The chain's CDR3 is CASRRTSGGIETQYF. The CDR3 DNA follows: TGTGCCAGCCGTCGGACTAGCGGGGGGATAGAGACCCAGTACTTC.